Listed here are 17 T cell receptor beta chains from one sample, sequenced in a study of T cells in Graves' hyperthyroidism and ophthalmopathy. Researchers took RNA transcripts and amplified the TCR beta CDR3 regions from them. The HTBI primer set served for first-round RT-PCR of the TCR CDR3. TCRdb re-called the multiplex PCR reads through MiXCR, storing one row per CDR3 protein. The sample yields about 420,000 distinct CDR3 sequences, around 13% seen once. Sequences were obtained from blood. The receptors come from a woman under 30 with Graves' hyperthyroidism.

This clonotype came up many times. The chain recombines TRBV18 with TRBJ2-3; possibly TRBD2 for D (5 bases). Per the germline V gene, CDR1 is KGHSH and CDR2 is LQKENI. The CDR3 contains 15 residues. The V end was cut by 0 bases, the J end by 6 bases, with 13 bases between. The CDR3 is CASSPPNSRGDTQYF. In nucleotides, the CDR3 is TGTGCCAGCTCACCACCTAACTCCCGCGGGGATACGCAGTATTTT.

This clonotype was seen only a few times. The chain joins TRBV19 to TRBJ1-6; no clear D gene. CDR1 and CDR2 (germline): LNHDA, SQIVND (reference sequence). This CDR3 is 15 amino acids long. V was trimmed by 4 bases and J by 6 bases, leaving 13 bases between them. CDR3 region: CASSTRGGINSPLHF. CDR3 bases: TGTGCCAGTAGTACCCGCGGTGGGATTAATTCACCCCTCCACTTT.

This clonotype was found many times. The rearrangement uses TRBV28 and TRBJ1-2; D uncertain. CDR3 length: 12 amino acids. In germline, CDR1 is MDHEN, CDR2 SYDVKM. V was shortened by 0 bases and J by 8 bases, with 7 bases between the two germline ends. CDR3 region: CASSLWGAGYTF. CDR3 nucleotide sequence: TGTGCCAGCAGTTTATGGGGAGCGGGCTACACCTTC.

This chain links TRBV20-1 with TRBJ1-2, with 9 nucleotides matching TRBD1. The V segment lost 3 bases and the J segment 5 bases; nucleotides outside the gene matches: 10. Looked up from germline, CDR1 is DFQATT and CDR2 is SNEGSKA (reference sequence). The CDR3 has 15 amino acids. CDR3 bases: TGCAGTGCTAGCTCGGGGACAGGGTTTGATTATGGCTACACCTTC. This encodes CSASSGTGFDYGYTF.

V is TRBV7-2 and J is TRBJ1-5; D is unclear. This CDR3 region has 12 residues. The ends were cut back, 1 base at V and 9 bases at J, with 7 bases in the middle. The germline V gene has CDR1 SGHTA and CDR2 FQGNSA. CDR3 loop: CASSLVRGPQHF. CDR3 nucleotide sequence: TGTGCCAGCAGCTTAGTGCGTGGGCCCCAGCATTTT.

This clonotype was counted ten times or more. The chain uses TRBV4-1 and TRBJ1-4; TRBD1 might be the D (5 bases). V dropped 1 base and J dropped 5 bases, with 8 bases sitting between them. Germline V CDR1 and CDR2: MGHRA, YSYEKL. The CDR3 is made up of 14 amino acids. The CDR3 protein is CASSQGGENEKLFF. CDR3 in DNA: TGCGCCAGCAGCCAAGGGGGGGAAAATGAAAAACTGTTTTTT.

V and J are TRBV29-1 and TRBJ1-2; TRBD1 is a possible D gene (6 bases). This CDR3 has 13 residues. The germline CDR1 and CDR2 sequences are SQVTM and ANQGSEA. V gave up 1 base and J gave up 7 bases, with 13 bases separating them. The CDR3 protein is CSVEGQGLGGYTF. CDR3 coding DNA: TGCAGCGTTGAAGGGCAGGGGTTGGGTGGCTACACCTTC.

The table lists this clonotype with a few counts. In nucleotides, the CDR3 is TGTGCCAGCAGAGGGAACAGGGGTTCGAACTCTGGAAACACCATATATTTT. Amino acids: CASRGNRGSNSGNTIYF. The chain couples TRBV12-3 or TRBV12-4 to TRBJ1-3; 7 bases fit TRBD1. Trimming took 6 bases from V and 0 from J; bases not matched to a gene: 11. The CDR3 is 17 residues long.

This clonotype was counted many times. The chain carries TRBV5-5 and TRBJ2-7, with D hard to call. Germline CDR1 is SGHKS and CDR2 is YYEKEE (reference sequence). CDR3 length: 13 amino acids. V was shortened by 4 bases and J by 1 base, with 9 bases between the two germline ends. The CDR3 DNA reads TGTGCCAGCAGCGAGACTCCATCCTACGAGCAGTACTTC. Translation: CASSETPSYEQYF.

This clonotype was recorded a few times. The chain couples TRBV19 to TRBJ2-2; D gene ambiguous. Trimming cost V 1 base and J 9 bases, with 6 bases left between them. CDR3 length equals 12 residues. The germline V gene encodes CDR1 LNHDA and CDR2 SQIVND (reference sequence). CDR3 DNA sequence: TGTGCCAGTAGTATAGGGACCCGGGAGCTGTTTTTT. Translated, it gives CASSIGTRELFF.

In its sample, this clonotype was seen many times. The chain uses TRBV11-3 and TRBJ2-2; D remains ambiguous. Trimming took 0 bases from V and 5 from J, leaving 4 bases between them. Germline-derived CDR1 and CDR2 are SGHNT and YENEEA. CDR3 length: 13 amino acids. Here the CDR3 reads CASSLEMTGELFF. The CDR3 coding sequence is TGTGCCAGCAGCTTAGAGATGACCGGGGAGCTGTTTTTT.

Many counts were recorded for this clonotype. V usage is TRBV12-3 or TRBV12-4 and J usage is TRBJ2-3, with a weak D call TRBD2 (5 bases). This CDR3 comprises 13 residues. V lost 6 bases and J lost 0, with 7 bases in between. In DNA, the CDR3 is TGTGCCAGCAGGGGCGGGAGCACAGATACGCAGTATTTT. Protein: CASRGGSTDTQYF.

The CDR3: CASSAHGTPIQETQYF. The CDR3 DNA reads as TGTGCCAGCAGCGCTCACGGGACGCCTATTCAAGAGACCCAGTACTTC. This chain connects TRBV9 to TRBJ2-5, with D perhaps matching TRBD1 or TRBD2 (5 bases each). Trimming took 3 bases from V and 2 from J, leaving 17 bases between them. The CDR3 sequence is 16 residues long. Germline CDR1 and CDR2: SGDLS and YYNGEE.

This clonotype was observed a handful of times. Just one base apart from a much larger clone, this may be a read error. J is TRBJ2-1 and V is TRBV2; TRBD2 is a possible D gene (5 bases). The germline gives CDR1 SNHLY, CDR2 FYNNEI. The CDR3 sequence is 16 residues long. CDR3 residues: CASSSPGGSSYSEQFF. The CDR3 region has the DNA TGTGCCAGCAGCTCCCCGGGTGGGAGCTCCTACAGTGAGCAGTTCTTC.

This clonotype was detected ten times or more. The CDR3 here is CASSLFYRGTEAFF. The CDR3 DNA follows: TGTGCCAGCAGTTTATTCTACAGGGGAACTGAAGCTTTCTTT. This chain uses TRBV28 with TRBJ1-1, with 7 bases identical to TRBD1. The V gene end was trimmed by 1 base and the J gene end by 5 bases; junction bases not matched to a gene: 4. CDR3 length equals 14 residues. Germline assignment: CDR1 MDHEN and CDR2 SYDVKM.

The chain couples TRBV18 to TRBJ2-1; 9 bases are a match to TRBD1. CDR3 size: 17 residues. Germline CDR1 reads KGHSH; CDR2 reads LQKENI. Trimming cost V 3 bases and J 8 bases; bases outside gene matches: 14. CDR3 protein: CASSPQFTGGSGDEQFF. DNA for the CDR3: TGTGCCAGCTCACCTCAATTCACAGGGGGCTCTGGAGATGAGCAGTTCTTC.

The sample holds a few counts of this clonotype. This sequence joins TRBV27 and TRBJ1-6; no definite D call. The CDR3 totals 12 residues. The V and J ends lost 8 bases and 3 bases respectively, with 5 bases between them. CDR1 is MNHEY, CDR2 SMNVEV, per germline (reference sequence). The CDR3 bases are TGTGCCAGCCGCCTCTATAATTCACCCCTCCACTTT. Its protein is CASRLYNSPLHF.